These T cell receptor beta chains were read from a single sample in a study of T cells in Graves' hyperthyroidism and ophthalmopathy. TCRdb analysed the multiplex PCR reads with MiXCR anew, one entry per CDR3 protein. The sample carries under 400,000 distinct CDR3 sequences, about 20% recorded once. Sequenced sample: blood. The receptors here all came from a woman aged 45 to 65 with Graves' hyperthyroidism. Each CDR3 is given with its conserved first and last residue. A D gene is named only where the DNA matches it firmly. Not every row has a clone size; where given, it reads once, few, many or a size class.

J gene,D gene,clone size,V gene,CDR3 protein,CDR3 DNA
TRBJ2-7,-,many,TRBV11-2,CASSLTEGRTYEQYF,TGTGCCAGCAGCTTAACAGAGGGGAGGACCTACGAGCAGTACTTC
TRBJ2-1,TRBD2,-,TRBV11-2,CASGLPGLFSYNEQFF,TGTGCCAGCGGCTTACCGGGACTATTTTCCTACAATGAGCAGTTCTTC
TRBJ1-6,TRBD1,few,TRBV27,CASMTPGQGGSPLHF,TGTGCCAGCATGACCCCGGGACAGGGGGGTTCACCCCTCCACTTT
TRBJ2-5,-,many,TRBV2,CASSEGQSTGETQYF,TGTGCCAGCAGCGAAGGACAGAGCACGGGGGAGACCCAGTACTTC
TRBJ1-1,-,-,TRBV10-1,CASSESGGGAFF,TGCGCCAGCAGTGAGTCCGGGGGGGGAGCTTTCTTT
TRBJ2-7,TRBD2,few,TRBV29-1,CSAGTSSYEQYF,TGCAGCGCTGGGACTAGCAGCTACGAGCAGTACTTC
TRBJ2-1,-,many,TRBV3-1,CASSSLEEQFF,TGTGCCAGCAGCTCACTAGAAGAGCAGTTCTTC
TRBJ1-2,-,-,TRBV2,CASSEGGSNYGYTF,TGTGCCAGCAGTGAAGGGGGATCCAACTATGGCTACACCTTC
TRBJ2-2,TRBD1,-,TRBV7-9,CASSLQGANTGEPFF,TGTGCCAGCAGCTTACAGGGGGCGAACACCGGGGAGCCGTTTTTT
TRBJ2-5,-,once,TRBV15,CATGRETQYF,TGTGCCACCGGGAGAGAGACCCAGTACTTC
TRBJ1-3,-,few,TRBV7-8,CASSFERGSGNTIYF,TGTGCCAGCAGCTTCGAAAGGGGCTCTGGAAACACCATATATTTT
TRBJ2-2,TRBD2,-,TRBV7-9,CASSFRLAGRDTGELFF,TGTGCCAGCAGCTTCCGACTAGCGGGACGCGACACCGGGGAGCTGTTTTTT
TRBJ2-1,-,-,TRBV2,CASSVRGDYNEQFF,TGTGCCAGCAGTGTAAGAGGGGACTACAATGAGCAGTTCTTC
TRBJ1-2,-,-,TRBV28,CASMRHLGGYTF,TGTGCCAGCATGAGGCATCTAGGTGGCTACACCTTC
TRBJ2-3,-,-,TRBV5-1,CASSLGVSFTDTQYF,TGCGCCAGCAGCTTGGGGGTCTCATTCACAGATACGCAGTATTTT
TRBJ1-1,-,-,TRBV6-1,CASSSITTEAFF,TGTGCCAGCAGTTCCATCACCACTGAAGCTTTCTTT